The next 10 T cell receptor beta chains were all read from a single sample in a study of a mutant IDH1 vaccine in newly diagnosed glioma. As for time point: week 35, safety follow-up. Every vaccine dose comprised 300 ug of mutant IDH1 20-mer peptide plus topical imiquimod. The assay was immunoSEQ multiplex PCR, and TCRdb's table has in-frame clones only and misses some. This sample yields some 46,000 clones, of which around 94% are seen a single time; approximately 2.5% belongs to the top ten. These receptors lack a known antigen. Sample: PBMCs, taken from a glioma patient whose treatment included an IDH1 peptide vaccine. The receptors shown here come from a man in his fifties with glioma.

The chain uses TRBV7-9 and TRBJ2-1, with TRBD2 matching 7 bases. V gave up 2 bases and J gave up 4 bases; unmatched junction bases: 5. The CDR3 spans 15 residues. Germline values: CDR1 SEHNR, CDR2 FQNEAQ (reference sequence). The CDR3: CASSLSLAEYNEQFF. CDR3 DNA: TGTGCCAGCAGCTTAAGTCTAGCGGAGTACAATGAGCAGTTCTTC.

The V gene is TRBV6-6, the J gene TRBJ2-7, with D tentatively TRBD2 (5 bases). Germline V CDR1 and CDR2: MNHNY, SVGAGI (reference sequence). This CDR3 is 14 amino acids long. Trimming removed 7 bases at V and 3 bases at J, with 16 bases between. CDR3 DNA: TGTGCCAGCACCAGCGCCGCCGAGGGCTACGAGCAGTACTTC. Translation gives CASTSAAEGYEQYF.

The chain has TRBV5-1 and TRBJ2-5, with D unresolved. Germline V gene lookup returns CDR1 SGHRS and CDR2 YFSETQ. CDR3 length: 14 amino acids. Trimming left V 4 bases short and J 1 base short, with 11 bases between. CDR3 protein: CASSLDGRQETQYF. DNA of the CDR3: TGCGCCAGCAGCCTGGACGGACGCCAAGAGACCCAGTACTTC.

V gene TRBV5-5 combines with J gene TRBJ2-3; D gene uncertain. Germline V lookup: CDR1 SGHKS, CDR2 YYEKEE (reference sequence). The CDR3 is 15 amino acids. V lost 3 bases to trimming and J lost 4 bases, with 15 bases between them. The CDR3 DNA is TGTGCCAGCAGCTCCGGTGTCATTCTCCCAGATACGCAGTATTTT. The encoded protein is CASSSGVILPDTQYF.

This clone came up once. This rearrangement joins TRBV30 to TRBJ1-6, with D perhaps TRBD1 (6 bases). Germline values: CDR1 GTSNPN, CDR2 SVGIG (reference sequence). Deletions cut 0 bases from V and 0 bases from J, with 12 bases between. CDR3 size: 17 residues. CDR3 region: CAWSVAGASSYNSPLHF. The CDR3 bases are TGTGCCTGGAGTGTAGCGGGGGCGAGCTCCTATAATTCACCCCTCCACTTT.

The chain uses TRBV5-1 and TRBJ2-2; a weak D match, TRBD2 (5 bases). The V end lost 5 bases, the J end lost 4 bases, and 18 bases lay between the germline ends. The length of the CDR3 is 16 residues. Germline V gene sequence: CDR1 SGHRS, CDR2 YFSETQ. The DNA of the CDR3 is TGCGCCAGCAGACCCCGCTCCGGGGTCGGCACCGGGGAGCTGTTTTTT. Translation: CASRPRSGVGTGELFF. Combining the CDR3 with reference TRBV5-1 and TRBJ2-2 gives the whole variable domain KAGVTQTPRYLIKTRGQQVTLSCSPISGHRSVSWYQQTPGQGLQFLFEYFSETQRNKGNFPGRFSGRQFSNSRSEMNVSTLELGDSALYLCASRPRSGVGTGELFFGEGSRLTVL.

This CDR3 reads CASSPLGSSGNTIYF. The CDR3 DNA is TGTGCCAGCAGCCCCCTGGGATCCTCTGGAAACACCATATATTTT. This chain uses TRBV7-9 with TRBJ1-3; D remains unclear. The CDR3 totals 15 residues. Germline V lookup: CDR1 SEHNR, CDR2 FQNEAQ (reference sequence). Trimming stripped 5 bases from V and 0 bases from J, with 11 bases between.

J is TRBJ1-5 and V is TRBV19; 7 nucleotides align to TRBD1. V lost 7 bases, J lost 2 bases, and 8 bases stayed unmatched. CDR1 LNHDA and CDR2 SQIVND come from the germline V gene (reference sequence). The CDR3 runs to 15 residues. CDR3 loop: CASTPGQTRNQPQHF. The DNA for the CDR3 is TGTGCCAGTACCCCGGGACAGACTCGCAATCAGCCCCAGCATTTT.

This clone was seen just once. The CDR3 DNA reads as TGTGCCAGCAGCCATCGACTAGCGGGGGATAATGAGCAGTTCTTC. Protein sequence: CASSHRLAGDNEQFF. The chain links TRBV13 to TRBJ2-1, with TRBD2 identical over 12 bases. Looked up from germline, CDR1 is PRHDT and CDR2 is FYEKMQ (reference sequence). The CDR3 covers 15 residues. After removal of 5 bases from V and 7 bases from J, the junction contained 6 bases not matched to a gene.

This chain links TRBV9 with TRBJ2-3, with 10 bases identical to TRBD1. The CDR3 loop spans 15 amino acids. The germline gives CDR1 SGDLS, CDR2 YYNGEE. V trimming: 2 bases; J trimming: 2 bases; junction bases outside the gene matches: 2. The CDR3 DNA reads TGTGCCAGCAGCGTGAGACAGGGGGCCACAGATACGCAGTATTTT. Translation gives CASSVRQGATDTQYF.